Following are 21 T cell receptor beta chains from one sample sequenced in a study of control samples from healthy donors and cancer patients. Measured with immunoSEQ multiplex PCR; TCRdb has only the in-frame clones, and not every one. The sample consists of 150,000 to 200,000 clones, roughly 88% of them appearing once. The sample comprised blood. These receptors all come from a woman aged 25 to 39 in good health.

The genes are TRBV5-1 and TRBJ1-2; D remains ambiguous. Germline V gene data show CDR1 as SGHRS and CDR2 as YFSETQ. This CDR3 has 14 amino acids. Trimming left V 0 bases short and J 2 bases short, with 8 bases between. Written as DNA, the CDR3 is TGCGCCAGCAGCTTGGTGAAAGGGAACTATGGCTACACCTTC. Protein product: CASSLVKGNYGYTF.

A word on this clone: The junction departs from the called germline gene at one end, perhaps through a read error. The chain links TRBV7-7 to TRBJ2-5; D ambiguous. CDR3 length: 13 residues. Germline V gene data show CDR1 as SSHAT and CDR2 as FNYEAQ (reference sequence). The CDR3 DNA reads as TGTGCTAGCAGCACGGGTCCCCGGGAGACCCAGTACTTC. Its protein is CASSTGPRETQYF.

In DNA, the CDR3 is TGTGCCAGCACCTCCGGGACTAGAGCAGCCGGGGAGCTGTTTTTT. Translation: CASTSGTRAAGELFF. The chain joins TRBV11-3 to TRBJ2-2, with TRBD2 matching 8 bases. Trimming cost V 7 bases and J 6 bases; bases outside gene matches: 10. This CDR3 has 15 amino acids. Germline values: CDR1 SGHNT, CDR2 YENEEA.

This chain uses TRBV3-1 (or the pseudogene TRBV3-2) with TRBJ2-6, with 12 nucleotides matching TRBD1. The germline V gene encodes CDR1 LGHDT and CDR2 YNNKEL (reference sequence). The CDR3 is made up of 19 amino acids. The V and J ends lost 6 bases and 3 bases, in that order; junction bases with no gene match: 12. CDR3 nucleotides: TGTGCCAGCAGTCTTGGGGTGGGACAGGGGGCAATTGGGGCCAACGTCCTGACTTTC. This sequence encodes CASSLGVGQGAIGANVLTF.

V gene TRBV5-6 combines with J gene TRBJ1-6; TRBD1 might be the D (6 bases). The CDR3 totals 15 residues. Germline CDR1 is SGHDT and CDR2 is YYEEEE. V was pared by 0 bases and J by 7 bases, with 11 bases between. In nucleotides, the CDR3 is TGTGCCAGCAGCTTGGCACAGGGAGGAAATTCACCCCTCCACTTT. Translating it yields CASSLAQGGNSPLHF.

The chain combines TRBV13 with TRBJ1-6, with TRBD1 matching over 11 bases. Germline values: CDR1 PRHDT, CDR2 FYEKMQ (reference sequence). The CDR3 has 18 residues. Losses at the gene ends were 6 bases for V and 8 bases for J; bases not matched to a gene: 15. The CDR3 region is CASRSRGRGTGGDSPLHF. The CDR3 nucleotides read TGTGCCAGCAGGTCCCGGGGTAGGGGGACAGGGGGAGATTCACCCCTCCACTTT.

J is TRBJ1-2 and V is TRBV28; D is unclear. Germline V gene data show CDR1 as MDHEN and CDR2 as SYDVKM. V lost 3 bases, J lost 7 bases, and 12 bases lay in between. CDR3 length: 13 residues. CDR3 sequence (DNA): TGTGCCAGCAGTTTGCAGAGGAAGATTGGCTACACCTTC. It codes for CASSLQRKIGYTF.

CDR3 residues: CATSRDYGTDFKSYTF. The CDR3 nucleotides read TGTGCCACCAGCAGAGATTATGGGACAGACTTTAAAAGCTACACCTTC. J is TRBJ1-2 and V is TRBV15, with 7 bases lining up with TRBD1. Germline V CDR1 and CDR2: LNHNV, YYDKDF (reference sequence). V lost 0 bases and J lost 9; bases outside the gene matches: 13. The CDR3 has 16 amino acids. The full variable domain, rest sourced from reference TRBV15 and TRBJ1-2, is DAMVIQNPRYQVTQFGKPVTLSCSQTLNHNVMYWYQQKSSQAPKLLFHYYDKDFNNEADTPDNFQSRRPNTSFCFLDIRSPGLGDTAMYLCATSRDYGTDFKSYTFGSGTRLTVV.

The CDR3 here is CASSPLEYEQYV. Written as DNA, the CDR3 is TGCGCCAGCAGCCCTTTAGAATACGAGCAGTACGTC. V gene TRBV5-1 combines with J gene TRBJ2-7; no reliable D call. CDR3 length: 12 amino acids. The germline V and J ends were trimmed by 4 bases and 4 bases, with 9 bases remaining between them. Looked up from germline, CDR1 is SGHRS and CDR2 is YFSETQ.

The CDR3 reads CSASTGGNQPQHF. In nucleotides, the CDR3 is TGCAGCGCCTCGACAGGGGGCAATCAGCCCCAGCATTTT. J is TRBJ1-5 and V is TRBV29-1, with 8 bases lining up with TRBD1. Trimming took 7 bases from V and 2 from J; bases not matched to a gene: 4. The CDR3 consists of 13 residues. Germline V lookup: CDR1 SQVTM, CDR2 ANQGSEA.

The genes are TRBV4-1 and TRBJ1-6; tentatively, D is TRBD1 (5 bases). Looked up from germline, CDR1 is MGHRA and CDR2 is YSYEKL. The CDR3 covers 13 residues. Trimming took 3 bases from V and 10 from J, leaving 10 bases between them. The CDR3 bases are TGCGCCAGCAGCCACCCGGGGGGGTCACCCCTCCACTTT. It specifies CASSHPGGSPLHF.

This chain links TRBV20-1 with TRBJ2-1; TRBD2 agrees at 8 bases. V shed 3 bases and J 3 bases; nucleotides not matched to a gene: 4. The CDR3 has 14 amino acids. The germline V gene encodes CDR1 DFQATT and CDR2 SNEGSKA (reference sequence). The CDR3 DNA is TGCAGTGCTAGTTGGCGGGGGGACTACAATGAGCAGTTCTTC. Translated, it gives CSASWRGDYNEQFF.

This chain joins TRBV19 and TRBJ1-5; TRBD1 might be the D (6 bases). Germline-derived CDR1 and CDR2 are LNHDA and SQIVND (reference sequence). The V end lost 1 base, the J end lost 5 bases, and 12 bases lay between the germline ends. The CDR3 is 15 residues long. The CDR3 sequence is CASSIGQAYDQPQHF. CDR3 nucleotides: TGTGCCAGTAGTATAGGACAGGCTTACGATCAGCCCCAGCATTTT.

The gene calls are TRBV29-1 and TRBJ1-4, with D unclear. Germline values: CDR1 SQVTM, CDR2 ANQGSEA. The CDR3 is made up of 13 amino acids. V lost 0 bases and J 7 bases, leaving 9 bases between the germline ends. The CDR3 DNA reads TGCAGCGTTGAAGAGGTGGGTTCTGAAAAACTGTTTTTT. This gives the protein CSVEEVGSEKLFF.

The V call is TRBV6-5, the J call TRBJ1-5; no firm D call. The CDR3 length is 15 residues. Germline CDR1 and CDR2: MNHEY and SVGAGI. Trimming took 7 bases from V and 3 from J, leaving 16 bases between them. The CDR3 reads CASKGREYLNQPQHF. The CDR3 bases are TGTGCCAGCAAAGGGAGGGAATATCTCAATCAGCCCCAGCATTTT.

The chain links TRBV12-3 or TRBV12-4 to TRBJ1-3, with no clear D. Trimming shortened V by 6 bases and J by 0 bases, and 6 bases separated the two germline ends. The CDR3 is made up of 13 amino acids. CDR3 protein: CASSKSSGNTIYF. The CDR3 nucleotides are TGTGCCAGCAGCAAAAGCTCTGGAAACACCATATATTTT.

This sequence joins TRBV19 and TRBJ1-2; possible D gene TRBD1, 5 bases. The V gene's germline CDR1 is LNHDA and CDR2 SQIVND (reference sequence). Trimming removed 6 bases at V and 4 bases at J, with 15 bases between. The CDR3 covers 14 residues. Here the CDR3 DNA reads TGTGCCAGTAGCACCCTGGGGACGGGCTATGGCTACACCTTC. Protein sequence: CASSTLGTGYGYTF.

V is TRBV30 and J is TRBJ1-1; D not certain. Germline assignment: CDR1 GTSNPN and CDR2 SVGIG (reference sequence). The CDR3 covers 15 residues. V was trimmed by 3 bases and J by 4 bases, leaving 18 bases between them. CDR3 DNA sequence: TGTGCCTGGAGACCCGACCTATCCGGTTCCACTGAAGCTTTCTTT. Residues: CAWRPDLSGSTEAFF.

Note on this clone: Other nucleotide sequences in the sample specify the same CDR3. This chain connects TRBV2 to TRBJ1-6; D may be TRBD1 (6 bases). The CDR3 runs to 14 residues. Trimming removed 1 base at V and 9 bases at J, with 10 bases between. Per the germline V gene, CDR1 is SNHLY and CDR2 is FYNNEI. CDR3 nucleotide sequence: TGTGCCAGCAGTGAAGAGGGGGTGGGTTCACCCCTCCACTTT. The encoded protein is CASSEEGVGSPLHF.

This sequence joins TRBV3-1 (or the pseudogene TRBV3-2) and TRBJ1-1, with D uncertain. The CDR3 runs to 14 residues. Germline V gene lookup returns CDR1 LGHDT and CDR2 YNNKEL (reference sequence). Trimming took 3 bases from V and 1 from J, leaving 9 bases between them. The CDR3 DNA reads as TGTGCCAGCAGCCATCGACTTACGAACACTGAAGCTTTCTTT. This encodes CASSHRLTNTEAFF.

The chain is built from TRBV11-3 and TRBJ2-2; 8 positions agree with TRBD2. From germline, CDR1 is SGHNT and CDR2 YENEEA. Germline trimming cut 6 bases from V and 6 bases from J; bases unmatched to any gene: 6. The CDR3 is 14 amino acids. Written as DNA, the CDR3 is TGTGCCAGCAGTTCAGGACTAGCATCCGGGGAGCTGTTTTTT. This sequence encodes CASSSGLASGELFF.